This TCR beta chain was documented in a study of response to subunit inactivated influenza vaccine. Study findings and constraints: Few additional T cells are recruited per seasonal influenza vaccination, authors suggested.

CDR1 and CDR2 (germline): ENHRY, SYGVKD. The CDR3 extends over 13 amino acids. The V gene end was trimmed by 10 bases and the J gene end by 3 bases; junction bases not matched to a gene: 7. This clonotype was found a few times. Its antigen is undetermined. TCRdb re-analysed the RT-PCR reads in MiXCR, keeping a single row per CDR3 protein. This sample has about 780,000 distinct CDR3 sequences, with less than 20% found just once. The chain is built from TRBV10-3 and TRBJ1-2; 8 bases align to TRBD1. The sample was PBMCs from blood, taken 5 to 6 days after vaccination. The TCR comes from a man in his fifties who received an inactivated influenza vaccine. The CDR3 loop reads CATWSGGDYGYTF. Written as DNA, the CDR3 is TGTGCCACCTGGTCAGGGGGCGACTATGGCTACACCTTC.